These T cell receptor beta chains were read from a single sample in a study of T cells in Graves' hyperthyroidism and ophthalmopathy. MiXCR was run by TCRdb on the multiplex PCR reads, yielding one entry per CDR3 protein. This sample carries a few hundred thousand distinct CDR3 sequences, around 15% of them seen once, and the ten largest clones take approximately 60%. The sample was blood. Receptor source: a woman aged 60 to 75 with Graves' ophthalmopathy. CDR3s include the opening cysteine and the closing phenylalanine or tryptophan. The D gene is left open where the match is weak. For some rows the clone size is stated as once, few or many, or as a class when expanded; others skip it.

D	J	V	size	CDR3	DNA
TRBD1	TRBJ1-2	TRBV10-3	NA	CAISAPGGGETSNYGYTF	TGTGCCATCAGTGCCCCTGGAGGGGGCGAGACTTCCAACTATGGCTACACCTTC
NA	TRBJ2-1	TRBV10-3	NA	CAISEIAATHQFF	TGTGCCATCAGTGAGATCGCGGCCACTCACCAGTTCTTC
TRBD1	TRBJ1-2	TRBV5-8	NA	CASTGQGAYGYTF	TGTGCCAGCACCGGACAGGGGGCCTATGGCTACACCTTC
TRBD2	TRBJ2-1	TRBV24-1	NA	CATSDSLAGDEQFF	TGTGCCACCAGTGACAGCCTAGCGGGAGATGAGCAGTTCTTC
TRBD1	TRBJ2-7	TRBV20-1	NA	CSARDHLTGTGDSYEQYF	TGCAGTGCTAGAGACCACCTTACCGGGACAGGGGATTCCTACGAGCAGTACTTC
TRBD1	TRBJ2-1	TRBV12-3/TRBV12-4	few	CASSFPTGNEQFF	TGTGCCAGCAGTTTCCCGACAGGGAATGAGCAGTTCTTC
NA	TRBJ1-2	TRBV2	many	CASSEGRGYGYTF	TGTGCCAGCAGTGAGGGCAGGGGCTATGGCTACACCTTC
NA	TRBJ2-1	TRBV6-2/TRBV6-3	many	CASSYKESNEQFF	TGTGCCAGCAGTTACAAAGAGTCCAATGAGCAGTTCTTC
NA	TRBJ2-1	TRBV7-3	many	CASSLSSASPNEQFF	TGTGCCAGCAGCTTAAGTTCGGCATCCCCCAATGAGCAGTTCTTC
NA	TRBJ2-5	TRBV12-3/TRBV12-4	NA	CASSDQGTETQYF	TGTGCCAGCAGTGACCAGGGGACGGAGACCCAGTACTTC
NA	TRBJ1-2	TRBV27	many	CASSPGVSPFYGYTF	TGTGCCAGCAGTCCAGGGGTGAGCCCCTTCTATGGCTACACCTTC
NA	TRBJ2-7	TRBV27	NA	CASSLARPSVYYEQYF	TGTGCCAGCAGTTTGGCCAGACCCTCGGTCTACTACGAGCAGTACTTC
TRBD2	TRBJ2-3	TRBV11-2	many	CASSLDRWGLAGGTDTQYF	TGTGCCAGCAGCTTAGATCGGTGGGGACTAGCGGGGGGCACAGATACGCAGTATTTT
NA	TRBJ1-6	TRBV27	few	CASSLSRRRGTPLHF	TGTGCCAGCAGTTTATCGCGTCGTCGTGGAACACCCCTCCACTTT
TRBD2	TRBJ2-1	TRBV30	NA	CAGDPGGYEQFF	TGTGCCGGGGACCCGGGAGGGTATGAGCAGTTCTTC
NA	TRBJ1-6	TRBV28	many	CASSTNNSPLHF	TGTGCCAGCAGTACTAATAATTCACCCCTCCACTTT
NA	TRBJ1-1	TRBV9	NA	CASSYGPEDTEAFF	TGTGCCAGCAGCTATGGACCCGAGGACACTGAAGCTTTCTTT
TRBD2	TRBJ2-3	TRBV3-1	many	CASSLRGSSGTTDTQYF	TGTGCCAGCAGCCTCAGAGGGTCTAGCGGGACCACAGATACGCAGTATTTT
NA	TRBJ2-7	TRBV20-1	many	CSAPPGGDSYYEQYF	TGCAGTGCTCCCCCGGGCGGGGATTCCTATTACGAGCAGTACTTC
TRBD2	TRBJ2-1	TRBV7-2	many	CASSLGVAGNNEQFF	TGTGCCAGCAGCCTCGGGGTAGCGGGAAACAATGAGCAGTTCTTC
TRBD2	TRBJ2-3	TRBV12-3/TRBV12-4	few	CASSPRAGSTDTQYF	TGTGCCAGCAGTCCCCGAGCGGGGAGCACAGATACGCAGTATTTT
NA	TRBJ1-2	TRBV29-1	NA	CSVGRVPDYGYTF	TGCAGCGTTGGAAGGGTTCCTGACTATGGCTACACCTTC
NA	TRBJ1-2	TRBV11-2	NA	CASGLGTNYGYTF	TGTGCCAGCGGCTTAGGTACTAACTATGGCTACACCTTC
NA	TRBJ2-1	TRBV20-1	many	CSGRIPGSSYNEQFF	TGCAGTGGACGAATTCCGGGAAGCTCCTACAATGAGCAGTTCTTC
TRBD1	TRBJ2-7	TRBV5-1	many	CASSPGPDRADEQYF	TGCGCCAGCAGCCCCGGACCGGACAGGGCGGACGAGCAGTACTTC
NA	TRBJ2-7	TRBV7-6	many	CASSWGPSYEQYF	TGTGCCAGCAGTTGGGGCCCCAGCTACGAGCAGTACTTC
TRBD1	TRBJ2-3	TRBV5-1	NA	CASSPGTGRGDTQYF	TGCGCCAGCAGCCCCGGGACAGGGAGGGGAGATACGCAGTATTTT
NA	TRBJ1-1	TRBV18	many	CASSPRTGVENTEAFF	TGTGCCAGCTCACCCCGCACCGGGGTGGAAAACACTGAAGCTTTCTTT
NA	TRBJ1-2	TRBV28	many	CASSPGGGDYGYTF	TGTGCCAGCAGCCCGGGAGGGGGGGACTATGGCTACACCTTC
NA	TRBJ1-3	TRBV19	NA	CASRELAGSGNTIYF	TGTGCCAGTAGAGAGTTAGCCGGCTCTGGAAACACCATATATTTT
TRBD2	TRBJ2-3	TRBV5-1	NA	CASSFAGGITDTQYF	TGCGCCAGCAGCTTCGCGGGAGGGATCACAGATACGCAGTATTTT
NA	TRBJ1-2	TRBV6-1	many	CASSEGGVYGYTF	TGTGCCAGCAGTGAGGGGGGGGTTTACGGCTACACCTTC
NA	TRBJ2-5	TRBV14	NA	CASSQDLVETQYF	TGTGCCAGCAGCCAAGATCTGGTGGAGACCCAGTACTTC
NA	TRBJ1-4	TRBV12-3/TRBV12-4	many	CASSLMQGAEKLFF	TGTGCCAGCAGTTTAATGCAGGGTGCTGAAAAACTGTTTTTT
TRBD2	TRBJ2-7	TRBV7-8	NA	CASRAGASGYEQYF	TGTGCCAGCAGAGCCGGGGCTAGCGGCTACGAGCAGTACTTC
TRBD1	TRBJ1-6	TRBV7-9	NA	CARIELWTGGLHSPLHF	TGTGCCAGAATTGAACTCTGGACAGGGGGCCTGCATTCACCCCTCCACTTT
TRBD1	TRBJ2-7	TRBV7-2	many	CASSSPIDRGNEQYF	TGTGCCAGCAGCTCACCCATAGACAGGGGAAACGAGCAGTACTTC
TRBD2	TRBJ2-3	TRBV3-1	many	CASSQGAGPAVTQYF	TGTGCCAGCAGCCAAGGAGCGGGGCCTGCGGTTACGCAGTATTTT
NA	TRBJ2-5	TRBV9	NA	CASSLGNRVQETQYF	TGTGCCAGCAGCCTGGGCAACAGAGTCCAAGAGACCCAGTACTTC